Listed here are 32 T cell receptor beta chains from one sample, sequenced in a study of blood T cell repertoires in COVID-19. The repertoire was sequenced with immunoSEQ multiplex PCR; TCRdb's copy has only in-frame clones and lacks some. The sample yields some 94,000 clones, roughly 70% seen once. Sequencing was done on a sample of peripheral blood. The receptors stem from a woman aged 55-69 years in a cohort sampled during active or convalescent COVID-19.

The V and J genes are TRBV19 and TRBJ2-7; 8 bases fit TRBD1. There are 14 residues in the CDR3. Germline V gene data show CDR1 as LNHDA and CDR2 as SQIVND (reference sequence). V lost 5 bases to trimming and J lost 3 bases; unmatched junction nucleotides: 6. In nucleotides, the CDR3 is TGTGCCAGTAGTTTCCAAGGACAGGGCTACGAGCAGTACTTC. Protein: CASSFQGQGYEQYF.

This clone was found once. The chain joins TRBV5-6 to TRBJ2-5; possible D gene TRBD1, 7 bases. Trimming took off 3 bases at V and 1 base at J, with 13 bases between the two ends. CDR3 size: 15 residues. CDR1 and CDR2 from the germline V gene are SGHDT and YYEEEE. The CDR3 DNA follows: TGTGCCAGCAGCTATCTGCAGGGGGGCCAAGAGACCCAGTACTTC. Translating it yields CASSYLQGGQETQYF.

The rearrangement joins TRBV28 to TRBJ1-4, with 7 bases identical to TRBD1. J gave up 0 bases and V 6 bases, and 10 bases lay outside the gene matches. CDR3 length: 17 amino acids. Germline values: CDR1 MDHEN, CDR2 SYDVKM. The CDR3 sequence: CASSPRDSVATNEKLFF. CDR3 DNA sequence: TGTGCCAGCAGCCCCCGGGACAGCGTTGCAACTAATGAAAAACTGTTTTTT.

This clone has only a few counts. The gene calls are TRBV10-3 and TRBJ2-7; possible D gene TRBD1, 6 bases. CDR1 and CDR2 (germline): ENHRY, SYGVKD. There are 14 residues in the CDR3. Trimming shortened V by 6 bases and J by 2 bases, and 14 bases separated the two germline ends. The CDR3 nucleotides are TGTGCCATCAGGAAAGGACAGCAGACCTACGAGCAGTACTTC. This translates into CAIRKGQQTYEQYF.

This rearrangement joins TRBV5-4 to TRBJ2-7; 9 nucleotides line up with TRBD2. CDR3 length equals 15 residues. The junction had 10 bases not matched to a gene; V was cut back by 3 bases and J by 6 bases. Germline loops: CDR1 SGHNT, CDR2 YYREEE (reference sequence). The CDR3 protein is CASSWSLAGFSEQYF. The CDR3 DNA is TGTGCCAGCAGCTGGTCCCTAGCGGGGTTTAGCGAGCAGTACTTC.

The chain combines TRBV29-1 with TRBJ2-1; TRBD1 aligns across 7 bases. The CDR3 contains 15 residues. Trimming cost V 6 bases and J 4 bases; bases outside gene matches: 12. Looked up from germline, CDR1 is SQVTM and CDR2 is ANQGSEA. CDR3 residues: CSVDPGTDRYNEQFF. The CDR3 DNA is TGCAGCGTCGATCCGGGGACAGACCGATACAATGAGCAGTTCTTC.

The rearrangement links TRBV27 to TRBJ2-5, with D possibly being TRBD2 (7 bases). V shed 1 base and J shed 5 bases, with 38 bases lying between them. Germline V gives CDR1 MNHEY, CDR2 SMNVEV (reference sequence). This CDR3 contains 23 residues. CDR3 bases: TGTGCCAGCAGTTTATGTGGGTGGGGGGCGCGTACCGTGGTGCATGCGGGGGCGGAGACCCAGTACTTC. Residues: CASSLCGWGARTVVHAGAETQYF.

This clone has only a few counts. This chain connects TRBV30 to TRBJ1-2, with 8 bases that match TRBD1. The CDR3 is 11 amino acids. The germline gives CDR1 GTSNPN, CDR2 SVGIG (reference sequence). V lost 5 bases to trimming and J lost 8 bases; unmatched junction nucleotides: 4. The CDR3 loop is CAWGQGRGYTF. As DNA, the CDR3 is TGTGCCTGGGGACAGGGACGAGGCTACACCTTC.

V gene TRBV5-1 combines with J gene TRBJ2-3; the D is unclear. Trimming cost V 0 bases and J 0 bases, with 11 bases left between them. This CDR3 is built from 16 residues. In germline, CDR1 is SGHRS, CDR2 YFSETQ. CDR3 sequence: CASSLEATTSTDTQYF. Written as DNA, the CDR3 is TGCGCCAGCAGCTTGGAAGCGACCACGAGCACAGATACGCAGTATTTT.

This clone was counted only a few times. CDR3 sequence (DNA): TGTGCCACCAGTGATTCCGACAGGGTCCCATACAATGAGCAGTTCTTC. This translates into CATSDSDRVPYNEQFF. This chain links TRBV24-1 with TRBJ2-1; 7 nucleotides align to TRBD1. The CDR3 totals 16 residues. Losses at the gene ends were 2 bases for V and 4 bases for J; bases not matched to a gene: 7. Per germline, CDR1 KGHDR and CDR2 SFDVKD.

The chain is built from TRBV19 and TRBJ1-1; D is uncertain. The V end was cut by 3 bases, the J end by 4 bases, with 9 bases between. The CDR3 sequence is 13 residues long. Germline CDR1 and CDR2: LNHDA and SQIVND (reference sequence). This CDR3 reads CASSIGVGTEAFF. DNA for the CDR3: TGTGCCAGTAGTATCGGGGTGGGCACTGAAGCTTTCTTT.

The genes are TRBV5-5 and TRBJ2-1, with D maybe TRBD1 (6 bases). Deletions cut 0 bases from V and 2 bases from J, with 18 bases between. Germline V gene data show CDR1 as SGHKS and CDR2 as YYEKEE (reference sequence). The CDR3 consists of 18 residues. CDR3 sequence: CASSLAPLTGPPYNEQFF. The CDR3 bases are TGTGCCAGCAGCTTGGCCCCCCTTACAGGGCCGCCCTACAATGAGCAGTTCTTC.

About this clone: One end of the junction is discordant with germline, which a read error may explain. The chain combines TRBV19 with TRBJ2-4; 8 bases align to TRBD1. The CDR3 length is 11 residues. Germline lookup yields CDR1 LNHDA and CDR2 SQIVND (reference sequence). CDR3 bases: TGTGCCAGTAGTATAGGACAGGGGAAACACTTC. This encodes CASSIGQGKHF.

V gene TRBV20-1 combines with J gene TRBJ1-5; 8 nucleotides agree with TRBD1. The CDR3 contains 14 residues. The V gene end was trimmed by 3 bases and the J gene end by 11 bases; junction bases not matched to a gene: 12. CDR1 is DFQATT, CDR2 SNEGSKA, per germline (reference sequence). The CDR3 loop reads CSASPSRGLSAQHF. CDR3 bases: TGCAGTGCTAGTCCGTCCAGGGGGCTGTCGGCCCAGCATTTT.

V and J are TRBV4-1 and TRBJ1-6, with 10 bases matching TRBD1. The CDR3 has 16 amino acids. CDR1 is MGHRA and CDR2 is YSYEKL in the germline V gene. V lost 0 bases, J lost 7 bases, and 3 bases stayed unmatched. The CDR3 DNA follows: TGCGCCAGCAGCCAAGAAAGGGGACAGGGGAATTCACCCCTCCACTTT. This gives the protein CASSQERGQGNSPLHF.

The V and J genes are TRBV30 and TRBJ1-3; D not resolved. The CDR3 is made up of 17 amino acids. V was shortened by 0 bases and J by 0 bases, with 15 bases between the two germline ends. Looked up from germline, CDR1 is GTSNPN and CDR2 is SVGIG (reference sequence). CDR3 protein: CAWSVRVSGNSGNTIYF. Written as DNA, the CDR3 is TGTGCCTGGAGTGTACGAGTTTCAGGTAACTCTGGAAACACCATATATTTT. Filled out from reference TRBV30 and TRBJ1-3, the complete variable domain reads SQTIHQWPATLVQPVGSPLSLECTVEGTSNPNLYWYRQAAGRGLQLLFYSVGIGQISSEVPQNLSASRPQDRQFILSSKKLLLSDSGFYLCAWSVRVSGNSGNTIYFGEGSWLTVV.

The chain combines TRBV28 with TRBJ1-2, with D maybe TRBD1 (5 bases). Germline values: CDR1 MDHEN, CDR2 SYDVKM. V lost 3 bases to trimming and J lost 4 bases, with 12 bases between them. The CDR3 is made up of 14 amino acids. CDR3 coding DNA: TGTGCCAGCAGTTTCGGCAGGGAAGGCTATGGCTACACCTTC. Protein sequence: CASSFGREGYGYTF.

This clone was observed a few times. This rearrangement joins TRBV5-4 to TRBJ1-1, with 7 bases lining up with TRBD1. CDR1 and CDR2 (germline): SGHNT, YYREEE (reference sequence). The length of the CDR3 is 16 residues. The V and J ends lost 4 bases and 7 bases, in that order; junction bases with no gene match: 16. The DNA for the CDR3 is TGTGCCAGCAGCCCCGGCGTTCGAGGGGGCAACCTTGAAGCTTTCTTT. It codes for CASSPGVRGGNLEAFF.

The V call is TRBV28, the J call TRBJ1-6; 8 nucleotides agree with TRBD1. V shed 10 bases, J shed 10 bases, and the junction held 15 bases outside the gene matches. The CDR3 extends over 15 amino acids. The germline gives CDR1 MDHEN, CDR2 SYDVKM. The DNA of the CDR3 is TGTGCCACCTTTTGGCCGGACAGGGTTAGGTCACCCCTCCACTTT. Translated, it gives CATFWPDRVRSPLHF.

This clone occurred a few times. The chain uses TRBV3-1 (or the pseudogene TRBV3-2) and TRBJ1-1, with D possibly matching TRBD1 (5 bases). Germline assignment: CDR1 LGHDT and CDR2 YNNKEL (reference sequence). Trimming pared 1 base from V and 1 base from J, leaving 7 bases between. This CDR3 region has 14 residues. The CDR3 nucleotides are TGTGCCAGCAGCCAAGGGACACCGAACACTGAAGCTTTCTTT. Protein sequence: CASSQGTPNTEAFF.

This chain connects TRBV5-1 to TRBJ1-3; 11 bases are shared with TRBD1. Losses at the gene ends were 2 bases for V and 0 bases for J; bases not matched to a gene: 13. Germline CDR1 and CDR2: SGHRS and YFSETQ. This CDR3 has 20 residues. The DNA for the CDR3 is TGCGCCAGCAGCTTTGGAAAAACCGGGACAGGGGGACCCTCTGGAAACACCATATATTTT. It encodes CASSFGKTGTGGPSGNTIYF.

The chain has TRBV28 and TRBJ1-6; 10 bases are shared with TRBD1. V lost 7 bases to trimming and J lost 0 bases; unmatched junction nucleotides: 12. CDR1 and CDR2 from the germline V gene are MDHEN and SYDVKM. The CDR3 has 19 residues. CDR3 in amino acids: CASTRASGQGFSYNSPLHF. Written as DNA, the CDR3 is TGTGCCAGCACCCGAGCATCGGGACAGGGGTTCTCCTATAATTCACCCCTCCACTTT. Full variable domain (remainder filled in from reference TRBV28 and TRBJ1-6): DVKVTQSSRYLVKRTGEKVFLECVQDMDHENMFWYRQDPGLGLRLIYFSYDVKMKEKGDIPEGYSVSREKKERFSLILESASTNQTSMYLCASTRASGQGFSYNSPLHFGNGTRLTVT.

The sample holds a few counts of this clone. This chain connects TRBV2 to TRBJ2-1; 9 nucleotides line up with TRBD1. Unmatched junction bases numbered 11, after V lost 0 bases and J lost 2 bases. This CDR3 is built from 19 residues. The germline V gene has CDR1 SNHLY and CDR2 FYNNEI. DNA of the CDR3: TGTGCCAGCAGTGAAGCAGCTGGGACAGGGTATAGGGCCTACAATGAGCAGTTCTTC. It yields the protein CASSEAAGTGYRAYNEQFF. The complete variable domain, with remaining parts taken from reference TRBV2 and TRBJ2-1, reads EPEVTQTPSHQVTQMGQEVILRCVPISNHLYFYWYRQILGQKVEFLVSFYNNEISEKSEIFDDQFSVERPDGSNFTLKIRSTKLEDSAMYFCASSEAAGTGYRAYNEQFFGPGTRLTVL.

This clone was recorded a few times. The chain has TRBV6-5 and TRBJ1-5; 7 nucleotides agree with TRBD1. From germline, CDR1 is MNHEY and CDR2 SVGAGI. J gave up 4 bases and V 6 bases, and 9 bases lay outside the gene matches. This CDR3 contains 15 residues. In nucleotides, the CDR3 is TGTGCCAGCAGAATTACCGGGACAGATAATCAGCCCCAGCATTTT. Its protein is CASRITGTDNQPQHF.

The chain is built from TRBV6-2 or TRBV6-3 and TRBJ1-5; tentative D call: TRBD1 (5 bases). Germline V gene lookup returns CDR1 MNHEY and CDR2 SVGEGT. V was trimmed by 3 bases and J by 7 bases, leaving 16 bases between them. The CDR3 runs to 15 residues. CDR3 region: CASSYIAGTRQPQHF. The CDR3 DNA reads as TGTGCCAGCAGTTATATTGCGGGGACCCGGCAGCCCCAGCATTTT.

The V call is TRBV5-1, the J call TRBJ2-5, with TRBD2 matching 10 bases. Germline lookup yields CDR1 SGHRS and CDR2 YFSETQ. V was clipped by 2 bases and J by 5 bases; unmatched bases: 9. This CDR3 has 16 amino acids. Here the CDR3 DNA reads TGCGCCAGCAGCTTCGGAAGCGGGGGGGCCTCGGAGACCCAGTACTTC. It is translated as CASSFGSGGASETQYF.

This clone was seen a handful of times. The J gene is TRBJ1-3, the V gene TRBV5-1, with D perhaps matching TRBD1 (6 bases). Germline V gene sequence: CDR1 SGHRS, CDR2 YFSETQ. V shed 6 bases and J shed 2 bases, with 12 bases lying between them. The CDR3 is made up of 14 amino acids. CDR3 loop: CASKGQLTGNTIYF. CDR3 DNA: TGCGCCAGCAAAGGACAGCTTACTGGAAACACCATATATTTT.

The gene calls are TRBV6-5 and TRBJ2-5; possibly TRBD1 for D (5 bases). Germline CDR1 MNHEY, CDR2 SVGAGI. This CDR3 region has 16 residues. V lost 2 bases, J lost 1 base, and 14 bases lay in between. CDR3 bases: TGTGCCAGCAGTTACGGGGCAGGGTACCTCCAAGAGACCCAGTACTTC. The encoded protein is CASSYGAGYLQETQYF.

The rearrangement uses TRBV7-2 and TRBJ2-3; TRBD1 matches at 7 bases. The CDR3 contains 14 residues. Germline loops: CDR1 SGHTA, CDR2 FQGNSA. V lost 5 bases, J lost 1 base, and 3 bases stayed unmatched. DNA of the CDR3: TGTGCCAGCAGCACCCAGGGGGGCACAGATACGCAGTATTTT. Amino acid sequence: CASSTQGGTDTQYF.

This chain uses TRBV6-5 with TRBJ1-1; D perhaps matches TRBD1 (6 bases). The germline V gene has CDR1 MNHEY and CDR2 SVGAGI. The CDR3 covers 14 residues. V lost 6 bases and J 3 bases, leaving 14 bases between the germline ends. CDR3 amino acids: CASRGRDTYTEAFF. Written as DNA, the CDR3 is TGTGCCAGCAGGGGCCGGGACACATACACTGAAGCTTTCTTT.

The chain couples TRBV5-1 to TRBJ1-1, with TRBD1 matching over 12 bases. The CDR3 contains 19 residues. The trim removed 0 bases at V and 0 bases at J, leaving 9 bases unmatched. Germline CDR1 and CDR2: SGHRS and YFSETQ. CDR3 in DNA: TGCGCCAGCAGCTTGGTTTTCCGGGACAGGGGGCGTTTGAACACTGAAGCTTTCTTT. Translating it yields CASSLVFRDRGRLNTEAFF.

This chain links TRBV3-1 (or the pseudogene TRBV3-2) with TRBJ2-3, with D possibly matching TRBD2 (6 bases). Trimming took 10 bases from V and 7 from J, leaving 15 bases between them. CDR1 is LGHDT, CDR2 YNNKEL, per germline (reference sequence). The CDR3 has 12 residues. This CDR3 is CANGTHHNTQYF. The CDR3 nucleotides read TGTGCCAACGGGACTCATCATAATACGCAGTATTTT.